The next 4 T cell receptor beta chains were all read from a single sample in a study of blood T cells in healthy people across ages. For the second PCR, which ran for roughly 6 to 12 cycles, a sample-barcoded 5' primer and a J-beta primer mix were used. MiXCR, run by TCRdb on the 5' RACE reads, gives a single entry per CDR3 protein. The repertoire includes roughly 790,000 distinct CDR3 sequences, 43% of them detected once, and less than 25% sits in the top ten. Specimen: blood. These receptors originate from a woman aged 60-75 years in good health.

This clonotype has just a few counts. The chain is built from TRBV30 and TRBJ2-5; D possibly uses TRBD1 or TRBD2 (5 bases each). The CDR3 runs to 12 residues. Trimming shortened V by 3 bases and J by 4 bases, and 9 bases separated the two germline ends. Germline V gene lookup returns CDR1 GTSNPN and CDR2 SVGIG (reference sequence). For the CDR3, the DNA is TGTGCCTGGAGGGGGGTCGGAGAGACCCAGTACTTC. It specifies CAWRGVGETQYF. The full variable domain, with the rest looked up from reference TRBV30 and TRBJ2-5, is SQTIHQWPATLVQPVGSPLSLECTVEGTSNPNLYWYRQAAGRGLQLLFYSVGIGQISSEVPQNLSASRPQDRQFILSSKKLLLSDSGFYLCAWRGVGETQYFGPGTRLLVL.

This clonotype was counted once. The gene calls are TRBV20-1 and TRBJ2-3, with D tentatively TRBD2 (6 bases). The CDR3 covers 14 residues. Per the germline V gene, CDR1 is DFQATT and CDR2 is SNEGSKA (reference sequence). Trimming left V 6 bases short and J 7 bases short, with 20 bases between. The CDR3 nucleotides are TGCAGTGCGCGGGAAGACTTAGACTTAAATACGCAGTATTTT. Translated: CSAREDLDLNTQYF.

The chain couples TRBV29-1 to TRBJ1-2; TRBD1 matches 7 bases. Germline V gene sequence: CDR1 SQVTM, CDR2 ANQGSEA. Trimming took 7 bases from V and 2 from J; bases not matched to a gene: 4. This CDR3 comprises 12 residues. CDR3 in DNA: TGCAGCGAGCAGGGGGAAAACTATGGCTACACCTTC. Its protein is CSEQGENYGYTF.

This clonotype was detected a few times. This CDR3 reads CASRGRDSPLHF. CDR3 DNA: TGTGCCAGCAGGGGCAGGGATTCACCCCTCCACTTT. V gene TRBV28 combines with J gene TRBJ1-6; possibly TRBD1 for D (5 bases). CDR1 and CDR2 (germline): MDHEN, SYDVKM. V was shortened by 6 bases and J by 8 bases, with 8 bases between the two germline ends. The CDR3 spans 12 residues.